The 16 T cell receptor beta chains below were found in one sample sequenced in a study of T cells in Graves' hyperthyroidism and ophthalmopathy. Amplification yielded TCR beta CDR3 regions, with RNA transcripts as the source. Using the HTBI primer set, a first-round RT-PCR was run on the TCR CDR3. MiXCR was run by TCRdb on the multiplex PCR reads, yielding one entry per CDR3 protein. The sample comprises about 360,000 distinct CDR3 sequences, about 13% of which are singletons, and roughly 9.2% rests with the top ten. The source material was blood. All receptors derive from a woman aged 18-29 years with Graves' hyperthyroidism.

This clonotype was observed at least ten times. The J gene is TRBJ2-5, the V gene TRBV18, with no clear D. Trimming pared 1 base from V and 0 bases from J, leaving 6 bases between. The germline V gene has CDR1 KGHSH and CDR2 LQKENI. The CDR3 runs 14 residues. The CDR3 region is CASSPQGYQETQYF. CDR3 DNA: TGTGCCAGCTCACCACAAGGGTACCAAGAGACCCAGTACTTC.

This clonotype was seen ten or more times. This chain uses TRBV6-1 with TRBJ2-3, with a possible D match to TRBD2 (5 bases). Trimming took off 2 bases at V and 8 bases at J, with 17 bases between the two ends. CDR3 length equals 15 residues. The germline CDR1 and CDR2 sequences are MNHNS and SASEGT. The CDR3, as DNA: TGTGCCAGCAGTGAATTAGGGAGAGATGTGAGTACGCAGTATTTT. Its translation: CASSELGRDVSTQYF.

This clonotype was picked up a small number of times. V usage is TRBV5-1 and J usage is TRBJ1-5; TRBD1 agrees at 10 bases. V shed 0 bases, J shed 1 base, and the junction held 4 bases outside the gene matches. This CDR3 spans 17 amino acids. Per germline, CDR1 SGHRS and CDR2 YFSETQ. The DNA of the CDR3 is TGCGCCAGCAGCTTGGGGGGGGGACAGGGGAGCAATCAGCCCCAGCATTTT. Translating it yields CASSLGGGQGSNQPQHF.

At least ten counts were recorded for this clonotype. J is TRBJ2-7 and V is TRBV28; D may be TRBD1 (5 bases). There are 11 residues in the CDR3. CDR1 and CDR2 from the germline V gene are MDHEN and SYDVKM. With 7 bases removed from V and 6 bases from J, the gap between germline ends came to 10 bases. DNA of the CDR3: TGTGCCAGCACCCAACAGGTCGAGCAGTACTTC. This codes for CASTQQVEQYF.

This clonotype was seen many times. This chain connects TRBV29-1 to TRBJ2-1; possible D gene TRBD2, 7 bases. CDR3 length: 15 amino acids. V lost 8 bases and J 4 bases, leaving 21 bases between the germline ends. Germline values: CDR1 SQVTM, CDR2 ANQGSEA. The CDR3 DNA reads as TGCAGCCCTGCTGAGCACGGGGGGCCTTACAATGAGCAGTTCTTC. Its protein is CSPAEHGGPYNEQFF.

This clonotype showed up just a few times. A read error may produce the germline difference seen at one junction end. The CDR3 loop reads CPSSLPYRAPIQYF. As DNA, the CDR3 is TGTCCCAGCAGTTTGCCCTACCGGGCCCCTATTCAGTACTTC. The rearrangement links TRBV28 to TRBJ2-4; D gene unclear. The CDR3 spans 14 residues. Germline CDR1 and CDR2: MDHEN and SYDVKM. The full variable domain, with the rest looked up from reference TRBV28 and TRBJ2-4, is DVKVTQSSRYLVKRTGEKVFLECVQDMDHENMFWYRQDPGLGLRLIYFSYDVKMKEKGDIPEGYSVSREKKERFSLILESASTNQTSMYLCPSSLPYRAPIQYFGAGTRLSVL.

Many counts were recorded for this clonotype. This chain links TRBV28 with TRBJ1-4; D is possibly TRBD1 (5 bases). Germline V gene lookup returns CDR1 MDHEN and CDR2 SYDVKM. The CDR3 covers 15 residues. The V end was cut by 6 bases, the J end by 2 bases, with 13 bases between. CDR3 amino acids: CASSRQGITNEKLFF. The CDR3 coding sequence is TGTGCCAGCAGCAGGCAGGGTATCACTAATGAAAAACTGTTTTTT.

The rearrangement links TRBV29-1 to TRBJ2-5; 11 bases agree with TRBD1. The CDR3 runs 13 residues. With 7 bases clipped from V and 4 bases from J, the junction kept 5 bases outside the gene matches. CDR1 and CDR2 from the germline V gene are SQVTM and ANQGSEA. CDR3 DNA sequence: TGCAGCGCCAGGACAGGGGGCCGAGAGACCCAGTACTTC. It specifies CSARTGGRETQYF.

This clonotype was detected ten times or more. CDR3 sequence: CASSRSSGSADTQYF. CDR3 in DNA: TGTGCCAGCAGCCGTTCTAGCGGGAGTGCAGATACGCAGTATTTT. This chain connects TRBV7-3 to TRBJ2-3; 10 positions match TRBD2. Germline V lookup: CDR1 SGHTA, CDR2 FQGTGA. The length of the CDR3 is 15 residues. Unmatched junction bases numbered 6, after V lost 5 bases and J lost 4 bases. The full variable domain, in which reference TRBV7-3 and TRBJ2-3 provide the parts outside the CDR3, is GAGVSQTPSNKVTEKGKYVELRCDPISGHTALYWYRQSLGQGPEFLIYFQGTGAADDSGLPNDRFFAVRPEGSVSTLKIQRTERGDSAVYLCASSRSSGSADTQYFGPGTRLTVL.

This clonotype has a count of ten or more. This sequence may be a read error, since a much larger clone differs from it by one base. The CDR3 is CASSLSGFDCGYTF. The DNA of the CDR3 is TGTGCCAGCAGTTTATCCGGGTTTGACTGTGGCTACACCTTC. This chain joins TRBV28 and TRBJ1-2; no firm D call. Germline assignment: CDR1 MDHEN and CDR2 SYDVKM. V lost 1 base and J 7 bases, leaving 13 bases between the germline ends. The CDR3 spans 14 residues.

This clonotype was seen repeatedly, ten times or more. The rearrangement joins TRBV7-2 to TRBJ2-2; 10 bases match TRBD1. Germline V gene sequence: CDR1 SGHTA, CDR2 FQGNSA. V was clipped by 7 bases and J by 4 bases; unmatched bases: 9. The CDR3 length is 16 residues. CDR3 loop: CASTRGGQGTTGELFF. CDR3 nucleotides: TGTGCCAGCACCCGGGGGGGACAGGGGACCACCGGGGAGCTGTTTTTT.

The rearrangement joins TRBV20-1 to TRBJ1-2; TRBD1 matches 8 bases. V was pared by 1 base and J by 4 bases, with 14 bases of the junction left unmatched. CDR1 DFQATT and CDR2 SNEGSKA come from the germline V gene (reference sequence). The CDR3 spans 17 residues. CDR3: CSARGRSGGAPVYGYTF. The CDR3 coding sequence is TGCAGTGCTAGAGGAAGGTCAGGGGGCGCCCCGGTCTATGGCTACACCTTC.

In this sample, this clonotype turned up a few times. The chain is built from TRBV6-5 and TRBJ2-1; 12 nucleotides agree with TRBD2. V lost 0 bases and J lost 9; bases outside the gene matches: 6. Per germline, CDR1 MNHEY and CDR2 SVGAGI. The CDR3 is 16 amino acids. CDR3 sequence reads: CASSYSPSGGGSEQFF. As DNA, the CDR3 is TGTGCCAGCAGTTACTCCCCTAGCGGGGGGGGGAGTGAGCAGTTCTTC.

This clonotype was seen at least ten times. The J gene is TRBJ2-7, the V gene TRBV11-2; TRBD2 matches 7 bases. The germline CDR1 and CDR2 sequences are SGHAT and FQNNGV. After removal of 0 bases from V and 3 bases from J, the junction contained 5 bases not matched to a gene. The CDR3 spans 15 residues. CDR3 in amino acids: CASSLEIGGSYEQYF. The CDR3 DNA follows: TGTGCCAGCAGCTTAGAAATCGGGGGGAGCTACGAGCAGTACTTC.

With respect to this clonotype: This clone may be a read error of a much larger clone one base away. V and J are TRBV6-1 and TRBJ2-6; TRBD1 aligns across 9 bases. CDR1 is MNHNS, CDR2 SASEGT, per germline. This CDR3 spans 17 amino acids. The CDR3 is CASSPGQGGSGADVLTF. The CDR3, as DNA: TGTGCCAGCAGTCCGGGACAGGGTGGGTCTGGGGCCGACGTCCTGACTTTC.

This clonotype was counted ten times or more. The rearrangement uses TRBV29-1 and TRBJ2-7, with a weak D call TRBD1 (6 bases). The ends were cut back, 1 base at V and 1 base at J, with 11 bases in the middle. The CDR3 has 14 residues. Germline CDR1 and CDR2: SQVTM and ANQGSEA. The CDR3: CSVEVPQGSYEQYF. The CDR3 bases are TGCAGCGTTGAAGTACCACAGGGTTCCTACGAGCAGTACTTC.